Listed below are T cell receptor beta chains from one sample, sequenced in a study of blood T cell repertoires in COVID-19. Here immunoSEQ multiplex PCR was the method, and the copy in TCRdb shows in-frame clones only, minus some. The sample has roughly 260,000 clones; approximately 89% are singletons. The specimen sequenced was PBMCs or T cells enriched from blood (not recorded which). These receptors originate from a woman under 30 who had recovered from COVID-19. CDR3s leave out the opening cysteine and the closing phenylalanine or tryptophan.

J,V,CDR3
TRBJ1-1,TRBV6-5,ASSYPQGRKTEAF
TRBJ1-2,TRBV27,ASSGWTGSNYGYT
TRBJ1-2,TRBV12-3/TRBV12-4,ASSFGVSYT
TRBJ2-7,TRBV27,ASSRGAPTYEQY
TRBJ1-4,TRBV3-1/TRBV3-2,ASSHTGTATVNEKLF
TRBJ2-7,TRBV13,ASSLSRTDRGAYEQY
TRBJ2-1,TRBV2,ASSRAGGAYNEQF
TRBJ1-2,TRBV3-1/TRBV3-2,ASSQFRETGAGGYT
TRBJ2-1,TRBV2,ASSPPGQGYEQF
TRBJ2-5,TRBV12-5,ASGLGQFQETQY
TRBJ2-7,TRBV29-1,SSSGVDSYEQY
TRBJ1-5,TRBV27,ASSLQGSNQPQH
TRBJ2-2,TRBV5-1,ASSLVGTNNGELF
TRBJ1-3,TRBV11-2,ASSLTTGGGNTIY
TRBJ2-1,TRBV19,ASSIVGLAGAGYNEQF